This T cell receptor beta chain was found in a study of memory CD4+ T cells and cytomegalovirus serostatus. The study, taken as a whole, reports: Repertoires predicted CMV serostatus with median bootstrapped AUC of approximately 0.94. Each of approximately 61 CMV-associated TCRbeta sequences occurred in one to five individuals.

The sort gate was single viable CD3+CD4+CD8-CD45RO+ cells for memory CD4+ T cells. Positive selection with CD4 microbeads enriched total CD4+ T cells. This clone was detected a few times. Its antigen is as yet unknown. Using immunoSEQ multiplex PCR, the repertoire was profiled, and TCRdb retains in-frame clones only, with some absent. This table holds approximately 52,000 clones, around four fifths found once. V lost 5 bases, J lost 5 bases, and 10 bases lay in between. There are 13 residues in the CDR3. CDR1 is MNHEY, CDR2 SMNVEV, per germline (reference sequence). The genes are TRBV27 and TRBJ2-1, with D unresolved. The source of this sequence is an adult in good health and CMV-seronegative. The sequenced material came from memory CD4+ T cells from blood. CDR3 sequence: CASSPRRHNEQFF. In DNA form, the CDR3 reads TGTGCCAGCAGTCCCCGACGGCACAATGAGCAGTTCTTC.